This TCR beta chain is from a study of blood T cell repertoires in COVID-19. Study information: Donors in the United States, Italy and Spain gave samples during acute or convalescent COVID-19. PBMCs, B-cell-depleted T cells, or T cells were the source of the cDNA or gDNA that made up the material.

Cohorts were determined from participant-reported clinical history. The germline CDR1 and CDR2 sequences are KGHSH and LQKENI. The CDR3 contains 12 residues. Trimming removed 6 bases at V and 2 bases at J, with 8 bases between. In the authors' workflow: Estimates of nucleated cell counts were drawn from the amplification of reference gene primers. Clones were sequenced by immunoSEQ multiplex PCR, and TCRdb holds only the in-frame ones, with some missing. The DNA gave D and trimming, while V, J and clone size come from that table. Of a few hundred thousand clones in the sample, roughly 90% were seen once.

The TCR originated in a woman aged 40 to 50 who had recovered from COVID-19. This sequence joins TRBV18 and TRBJ2-7, with D hard to call. The source material was PBMCs or T cells enriched from blood (not recorded which). The CDR3 DNA sequence: TGTGCCAGCTCCGCTGGAGCCTACGAGCAGTACTTC. Translation gives CASSAGAYEQYF.